The 31 T cell receptor beta chains given below trace back to one sample, sequenced in a study of T-cell memory formation after mild COVID-19. TCRdb used MiXCR to reprocess the 5' RACE reads, holding one entry per CDR3 protein. Here the sample spans about 340,000 distinct CDR3 sequences, about a sixth being singletons. The material sequenced was PBMCs or a T cell subset sorted from them (not recorded which). The receptors shown here come from a man younger than 35 who had mild COVID-19 (a few samples of this study predate the infection). Cell type and time point are not known.

This clonotype was counted only a few times. The chain is built from TRBV7-9 and TRBJ1-1; D might be TRBD1 (5 bases). Trimming took 5 bases from V and 3 from J, leaving 10 bases between them. Per germline, CDR1 SEHNR and CDR2 FQNEAQ (reference sequence). The CDR3 runs 13 residues. The CDR3 region has the DNA TGTGCCAGCAGCCCGCTAGGGGACACTGAAGCTTTCTTT. Translated: CASSPLGDTEAFF.

The chain links TRBV25-1 to TRBJ2-2; 9 nucleotides align to TRBD1. V lost 6 bases to trimming and J lost 6 bases; unmatched junction nucleotides: 11. CDR3 length equals 16 residues. Germline loops: CDR1 MGHDK, CDR2 SYGVNS. CDR3 in amino acids: CASSQFRDRASGELFF. The CDR3 DNA sequence: TGTGCCAGCAGCCAGTTCCGGGACAGGGCCTCCGGGGAGCTGTTTTTT.

J is TRBJ2-1 and V is TRBV5-1, with 13 bases that match TRBD2. Per germline, CDR1 SGHRS and CDR2 YFSETQ. This CDR3 region has 17 residues. The junction had 10 bases not matched to a gene; V was cut back by 2 bases and J by 8 bases. The CDR3 is CASSLRLAGGREDEQFF. The CDR3 bases are TGCGCCAGCAGCTTACGACTAGCGGGGGGCCGGGAGGATGAGCAGTTCTTC. Complete variable domain (other parts from reference TRBV5-1 and TRBJ2-1): KAGVTQTPRYLIKTRGQQVTLSCSPISGHRSVSWYQQTPGQGLQFLFEYFSETQRNKGNFPGRFSGRQFSNSRSEMNVSTLELGDSALYLCASSLRLAGGREDEQFFGPGTRLTVL.

The V and J genes are TRBV15 and TRBJ1-6; tentative D call: TRBD1 (6 bases). The V and J ends lost 0 bases and 0 bases respectively, with 12 bases between them. Germline V gene sequence: CDR1 LNHNV, CDR2 YYDKDF (reference sequence). There are 18 residues in the CDR3. This chain's CDR3 is CATSRDRGADSYNSPLHF. CDR3 nucleotide sequence: TGTGCCACCAGCAGAGACAGGGGCGCCGACTCCTATAATTCACCCCTCCACTTT.

For this clonotype: The junction and the germline gene differ at one end; a read error may be behind it. The V gene is TRBV4-1, the J gene TRBJ1-1, with TRBD1 identical over 9 bases. The CDR3 runs to 15 residues. Germline V CDR1 and CDR2: MGHRA, YSYEKL. CDR3 residues: CASTQPTGGWTEAFF. In nucleotides, the CDR3 is TGCGCCAGCACCCAACCGACAGGGGGATGGACTGAAGCTTTCTTT.

This chain joins TRBV19 and TRBJ1-2; a possible D gene is TRBD1 (5 bases). CDR1 and CDR2 from the germline V gene are LNHDA and SQIVND (reference sequence). V was trimmed by 0 bases and J by 8 bases, leaving 13 bases between them. This CDR3 is built from 14 residues. CDR3 nucleotide sequence: TGTGCCAGTAGTATAGACGGCAGGGCAATCGGCTACACCTTC. Amino acids: CASSIDGRAIGYTF.

This rearrangement joins TRBV5-1 to TRBJ2-3; 7 bases line up with TRBD2. The CDR3 length is 17 residues. The V gene's germline CDR1 is SGHRS and CDR2 YFSETQ. The V segment lost 0 bases and the J segment 2 bases; nucleotides outside the gene matches: 9. The CDR3 spells CASSLAGGWRVTDTQYF. The CDR3 nucleotides read TGCGCCAGCAGCTTGGCCGGGGGGTGGCGAGTCACAGATACGCAGTATTTT. Full variable domain (rest looked up from reference TRBV5-1 and TRBJ2-3): KAGVTQTPRYLIKTRGQQVTLSCSPISGHRSVSWYQQTPGQGLQFLFEYFSETQRNKGNFPGRFSGRQFSNSRSEMNVSTLELGDSALYLCASSLAGGWRVTDTQYFGPGTRLTVL.

This sequence joins TRBV27 and TRBJ1-1; 8 nucleotides match TRBD1. CDR3 size: 13 residues. Germline V lookup: CDR1 MNHEY, CDR2 SMNVEV (reference sequence). The V and J ends lost 3 bases and 6 bases, in that order; junction bases with no gene match: 3. This CDR3 reads CASSFDRGSEAFF. The DNA of the CDR3 is TGTGCCAGCAGTTTCGACAGGGGTTCTGAAGCTTTCTTT.

V gene TRBV20-1 combines with J gene TRBJ2-3, with D possibly being TRBD1 (6 bases). The CDR3 sequence is 11 residues long. The V gene lost 5 bases and the J gene lost 4 bases, with 7 bases spanning the gap. Looked up from germline, CDR1 is DFQATT and CDR2 is SNEGSKA (reference sequence). The DNA for the CDR3 is TGCAGTGCTTACAGGGCAGATACGCAGTATTTT. It is translated as CSAYRADTQYF.

The chain joins TRBV12-3 or TRBV12-4 to TRBJ1-3; TRBD1 might be the D (6 bases). CDR3 length equals 16 residues. V was clipped by 6 bases and J by 0 bases, with 15 bases between them. The CDR3 loop reads CASSPGHSNSGNTIYF. CDR3 DNA: TGTGCCAGCAGCCCGGGACATTCTAACTCTGGAAACACCATATATTTT.

This clonotype was detected many times. This chain uses TRBV12-3 or TRBV12-4 with TRBJ2-4, with D perhaps TRBD1 (6 bases). Between the trimmed V and J ends, which lost 2 bases and 1 base, there was a span of 6 bases. The CDR3 runs to 14 residues. DNA of the CDR3: TGTGCCAGCAGTTTACAGGGGGCCAAAAACATTCAGTACTTC. Translated, it gives CASSLQGAKNIQYF.

The J gene is TRBJ1-6, the V gene TRBV25-1, with D unclear. Germline values: CDR1 MGHDK, CDR2 SYGVNS. V lost 2 bases to trimming and J lost 7 bases, with 15 bases between them. The CDR3 totals 16 residues. CDR3 nucleotide sequence: TGTGCCAGCAGTGAAGTGGGAGGAGGGAGGAATTCACCCCTCCACTTT. Residues: CASSEVGGGRNSPLHF.

V and J are TRBV6-1 and TRBJ2-7; D is uncertain. The CDR3 extends over 14 amino acids. Trimming removed 0 bases from V and 3 bases from J, with 9 bases in between. Germline CDR1 MNHNS, CDR2 SASEGT. Written as DNA, the CDR3 is TGTGCCAGCAGTGAAGCGGCCACTTACTACGAGCAGTACTTC. Translated, it gives CASSEAATYYEQYF.

The chain uses TRBV24-1 and TRBJ1-5; no reliable D call. Trimming left V 0 bases short and J 1 base short, with 12 bases between. Germline V lookup: CDR1 KGHDR, CDR2 SFDVKD. This CDR3 spans 17 amino acids. The CDR3 bases are TGTGCCACCAGTGATTTGAGGAGGGAACCCAGCAATCAGCCCCAGCATTTT. Translating gives CATSDLRREPSNQPQHF.

The J gene is TRBJ2-5, the V gene TRBV11-2; no clear D gene. V dropped 5 bases and J dropped 7 bases, with 8 bases sitting between them. CDR3 length equals 11 residues. Per the germline V gene, CDR1 is SGHAT and CDR2 is FQNNGV. The DNA for the CDR3 is TGTGCCAGCAGCACAGTGGGGACCCAGTACTTC. Translated, it gives CASSTVGTQYF.

The rearrangement links TRBV6-6 to TRBJ1-1; the D gene is possibly TRBD1 (5 bases). Trimming stripped 3 bases from V and 3 bases from J, with 11 bases between. Germline V CDR1 and CDR2: MNHNY, SVGAGI (reference sequence). This CDR3 comprises 14 residues. The CDR3 loop is CASSYERGYTEAFF. CDR3 bases: TGTGCCAGCAGTTATGAAAGGGGCTACACTGAAGCTTTCTTT.

A few counts support this clonotype. V gene TRBV12-3 or TRBV12-4 combines with J gene TRBJ2-5; 10 nucleotides align to TRBD2. The J segment lost 7 bases and the V segment lost 6 bases, leaving 8 bases of the junction unmatched. This CDR3 comprises 14 residues. The CDR3 sequence: CASSSTSGDGTQYF. CDR3 DNA sequence: TGTGCCAGCAGCTCCACTAGCGGGGACGGGACCCAGTACTTC.

This clonotype was recorded at least ten times. The chain recombines TRBV5-1 with TRBJ2-1, with 9 bases aligning to TRBD1. Per the germline V gene, CDR1 is SGHRS and CDR2 is YFSETQ. V gave up 4 bases and J gave up 7 bases; unmatched junction bases: 9. CDR3 length: 15 amino acids. Here the CDR3 reads CASSRPGTGPNEQFF. The CDR3 nucleotides read TGCGCCAGCAGCCGTCCCGGGACAGGGCCAAATGAGCAGTTCTTC.

The table lists this clonotype with a few counts. The V call is TRBV29-1, the J call TRBJ2-7; D is unresolved. Per the germline V gene, CDR1 is SQVTM and CDR2 is ANQGSEA. V was cut by 2 bases and J by 3 bases, with 17 bases left in between. CDR3 length equals 15 residues. The CDR3 loop is CSVETNWEQSYEQYF. The CDR3, as DNA: TGCAGCGTTGAAACTAATTGGGAACAGAGCTACGAGCAGTACTTC.

The rearrangement uses TRBV5-1 and TRBJ2-3; 11 bases align to TRBD2. CDR3 length: 16 residues. V shed 6 bases, J shed 2 bases, and the junction held 8 bases outside the gene matches. Germline loops: CDR1 SGHRS, CDR2 YFSETQ. CDR3 amino acids: CASMGLAGGLTDTQYF. The CDR3 nucleotides are TGCGCCAGCATGGGCCTAGCGGGGGGCCTCACAGATACGCAGTATTTT.

The rearrangement joins TRBV12-3 or TRBV12-4 to TRBJ2-7; 13 bases map to TRBD2. J was trimmed by 1 base and V by 5 bases; bases with no gene match: 5. The CDR3 spans 16 residues. The CDR3 spells CASSPGTSGASYEQYF. The CDR3 region has the DNA TGTGCCAGCAGTCCCGGGACTAGCGGGGCGTCCTACGAGCAGTACTTC.

This chain connects TRBV2 to TRBJ2-2, with D uncertain. The V end was cut by 6 bases, the J end by 8 bases, with 13 bases between. The germline CDR1 and CDR2 sequences are SNHLY and FYNNEI. The CDR3 extends over 13 amino acids. This CDR3 reads CASRQDGGGELFF. The CDR3 DNA is TGTGCCAGCAGGCAGGACGGCGGAGGGGAGCTGTTTTTT.

The rearrangement joins TRBV6-5 to TRBJ2-3, with no clear D. This CDR3 is built from 13 residues. V lost 7 bases to trimming and J lost 3 bases, with 11 bases between them. In germline, CDR1 is MNHEY, CDR2 SVGAGI. The CDR3 sequence: CASTPPGTDTQYF. In DNA form, the CDR3 reads TGTGCCAGCACCCCTCCCGGGACAGATACGCAGTATTTT.

This chain uses TRBV20-1 with TRBJ1-1; no clear D. V was cut by 3 bases and J by 9 bases, with 14 bases left in between. Germline CDR1 DFQATT, CDR2 SNEGSKA (reference sequence). This CDR3 is 12 amino acids long. The CDR3 loop reads CSASFQDAQAFF. The CDR3 region has the DNA TGCAGTGCTAGCTTTCAGGACGCCCAAGCTTTCTTT.

This clonotype was counted many times. This rearrangement joins TRBV4-1 to TRBJ2-1; D not certain. Trimming left V 1 base short and J 3 bases short, with 10 bases between. Germline V CDR1 and CDR2: MGHRA, YSYEKL. The CDR3 covers 15 residues. CDR3 residues: CASSQGGSLYNEQFF. The CDR3 nucleotides are TGCGCCAGCAGCCAAGGCGGCAGTCTCTACAATGAGCAGTTCTTC.

In this sample, this clonotype turned up a few times. The genes are TRBV5-1 and TRBJ1-3; 10 nucleotides align to TRBD1. V lost 4 bases to trimming and J lost 2 bases; unmatched junction nucleotides: 6. Germline CDR1 and CDR2: SGHRS and YFSETQ. This CDR3 is built from 16 residues. The CDR3 bases are TGCGCCAGCAGCCTTGGTGGGACAGGGGCTGGAAACACCATATATTTT. This encodes CASSLGGTGAGNTIYF.

The CDR3 loop is CASSFSDRGNSPLHF. As DNA, the CDR3 is TGTGCCAGCAGCTTTTCGGACAGGGGTAATTCACCCCTCCACTTT. V is TRBV7-9 and J is TRBJ1-6; 9 bases fit TRBD1. CDR3 length equals 15 residues. From germline, CDR1 is SEHNR and CDR2 FQNEAQ (reference sequence). Trimming at V came to 3 bases and at J to 6 bases, leaving 3 bases not matched to a gene. Using reference TRBV7-9 and TRBJ1-6 for the parts outside the CDR3, the full variable domain is DTGVSQNPRHKITKRGQNVTFRCDPISEHNRLYWYRQTLGQGPEFLTYFQNEAQLEKSRLLSDRFSAERPKGSFSTLEIQRTEQGDSAMYLCASSFSDRGNSPLHFGNGTRLTVT.

This clonotype was detected only a few times. The chain links TRBV7-2 to TRBJ1-4; TRBD1 might be the D (5 bases). The germline gives CDR1 SGHTA, CDR2 FQGNSA. V was trimmed by 4 bases and J by 6 bases, leaving 12 bases between them. This CDR3 contains 14 residues. The CDR3 loop is CASSSGTTYEKLFF. The DNA for the CDR3 is TGTGCCAGCAGCTCCGGGACGACCTATGAAAAACTGTTTTTT.

There are a few counts of this clonotype. The chain links TRBV2 to TRBJ1-1, with D perhaps matching TRBD1 (5 bases). V lost 10 bases, J lost 1 base, and 10 bases lay in between. Germline V gene sequence: CDR1 SNHLY, CDR2 FYNNEI. The CDR3 has 12 residues. The CDR3 here is CATGRGNTEAFF. As DNA, the CDR3 is TGTGCCACGGGACGGGGGAACACTGAAGCTTTCTTT.

This clonotype was observed many times. V usage is TRBV5-6 and J usage is TRBJ1-5, with 7 bases identical to TRBD1. Looked up from germline, CDR1 is SGHDT and CDR2 is YYEEEE. Losses at the gene ends were 2 bases for V and 2 bases for J; bases not matched to a gene: 13. The CDR3 contains 18 residues. As DNA, the CDR3 is TGTGCCAGCAGCTTACGGGGTGAGATGACAGGGCGCAATCAGCCCCAGCATTTT. It specifies CASSLRGEMTGRNQPQHF.

This chain connects TRBV7-2 to TRBJ1-4; no clear D. Germline V gives CDR1 SGHTA, CDR2 FQGNSA. This CDR3 is 16 amino acids long. Trimming shortened V by 5 bases and J by 3 bases, and 16 bases separated the two germline ends. The CDR3 loop reads CASSPGSPQANEKLFF. CDR3 sequence (DNA): TGTGCCAGCAGCCCGGGGAGCCCCCAAGCTAATGAAAAACTGTTTTTT.